Ten or more counts support the clone carrying this T cell receptor (beta chain). The data were taken from a study of regulatory T cells in long-lasting Graves disease. HTBI primers from iRepertoire and Arm-PCR of CDR3 regions yielded the TCR beta libraries. One entry per CDR3 protein, called by TCRdb with MiXCR from the multiplex PCR reads. The table includes approximately 470,000 distinct CDR3 sequences, more than 20% detected once. Time point indicated: persistent/refractory GD, antithyroid drugs over 5 years with positive TRAb. There was RNA extracted from PBMCs, and the TCR library was made from it. The CDR3 has 13 residues. Trimming took 6 bases from V and 7 from J, leaving 16 bases between them.

Specimen: peripheral blood mononuclear cells (PBMCs), collected when the disease was refractory, from a patient treated with antithyroid drugs. This chain joins TRBV12-3 or TRBV12-4 and TRBJ2-7; no firm D call. The TCR originated in a female donor with Graves disease. The CDR3 here is CASSPFLAGEQYF. The CDR3 bases are TGTGCCAGCAGCCCCTTTTTAGCTGGGGAGCAGTACTTC.